The text below deals with one T cell receptor beta chain. The repertoire was sequenced with immunoSEQ multiplex PCR; TCRdb's copy has only in-frame clones and lacks some. The sample shows 250,000 or so clones, around 89% of them seen only once. This entry comes from a study of blood T cell repertoires in COVID-19. CDR1 and CDR2 from the germline V gene are SQVTM and ANQGSEA. J lost 4 bases, V lost 8 bases, and 9 bases had no gene match. The CDR3 length is 14 residues. The receptor comes from a woman aged 25-40 years with acute COVID-19. Sequencing was performed on PBMCs or T cells enriched from blood (not recorded which). This chain uses TRBV29-1 with TRBJ2-3; 10 nucleotides align to TRBD2. This CDR3 is CSLGRLAGADTQYF. The CDR3 DNA reads TGCAGCCTCGGTCGGCTAGCGGGGGCAGATACGCAGTATTTT.